The 16 T cell receptor beta chains listed next were all sequenced from one sample in a study of blood T cell repertoires in COVID-19. Data came from immunoSEQ multiplex PCR; TCRdb stores just in-frame clones and leaves some out. The sample lists under 200,000 clones; around 83% were seen once. The sequencing sample was made of PBMCs or T cells enriched from blood (not recorded which). All receptors come from a woman aged 50 to 60 in a cohort exposed to, infected with or recovered from COVID-19 (not recorded which).

The genes are TRBV7-9 and TRBJ1-1, with D uncertain. This CDR3 has 14 residues. Trimming stripped 0 bases from V and 1 base from J, with 6 bases between. Germline assignment: CDR1 SEHNR and CDR2 FQNEAQ (reference sequence). CDR3 sequence: CASSLAQENTEAFF. The CDR3 region has the DNA TGTGCCAGCAGCTTAGCCCAGGAGAACACTGAAGCTTTCTTT.

This chain connects TRBV29-1 to TRBJ2-7; 16 positions match TRBD2. Germline CDR1 and CDR2: SQVTM and ANQGSEA. V was pared by 6 bases and J by 2 bases, with 4 bases of the junction left unmatched. The CDR3 length is 15 residues. The CDR3 is CSVTGTSGRAYEQYF. The CDR3 DNA reads as TGCAGCGTGACCGGGACTAGCGGGAGGGCCTACGAGCAGTACTTC.

V is TRBV7-2 and J is TRBJ2-2; D unclear. From germline, CDR1 is SGHTA and CDR2 FQGNSA. Between the trimmed V and J ends, which lost 1 base and 3 bases, there was a span of 6 bases. The CDR3 covers 14 residues. The DNA of the CDR3 is TGTGCCAGCAGCTTAGAGCGATACACCGGGGAGCTGTTTTTT. This gives the protein CASSLERYTGELFF.

The rearrangement joins TRBV5-6 to TRBJ1-1, with D hard to call. Germline V gene sequence: CDR1 SGHDT, CDR2 YYEEEE. The CDR3 length is 15 residues. Trimming removed 4 bases from V and 4 bases from J, with 17 bases in between. CDR3 amino acids: CASSPRAGRTTEAFF. Here the CDR3 DNA reads TGTGCCAGCAGCCCGCGGGCTGGGCGGACCACTGAAGCTTTCTTT. Supplemented by reference TRBV5-6 and TRBJ1-1, the full variable domain reads DAGVTQSPTHLIKTRGQQVTLRCSPKSGHDTVSWYQQALGQGPQFIFQYYEEEERQRGNFPDRFSGHQFPNYSSELNVNALLLGDSALYLCASSPRAGRTTEAFFGQGTRLTVV.

CDR3 in amino acids: CASKMDRGRQETQYF. Written as DNA, the CDR3 is TGCGCCAGCAAAATGGACAGGGGGCGGCAAGAGACCCAGTACTTC. The chain employs TRBV5-1 and TRBJ2-5; 11 bases map to TRBD1. The germline CDR1 and CDR2 sequences are SGHRS and YFSETQ. This CDR3 is 15 amino acids long. V lost 6 bases to trimming and J lost 2 bases; unmatched junction nucleotides: 6. The whole variable domain, filled in from reference TRBV5-1 and TRBJ2-5, reads KAGVTQTPRYLIKTRGQQVTLSCSPISGHRSVSWYQQTPGQGLQFLFEYFSETQRNKGNFPGRFSGRQFSNSRSEMNVSTLELGDSALYLCASKMDRGRQETQYFGPGTRLLVL.

The CDR3 DNA reads as TGTGCCAGCTCACCACCGGGGCAGGGTAGTGAGCAGTTCTTC. Protein product: CASSPPGQGSEQFF. This rearrangement joins TRBV18 to TRBJ2-1; D is possibly TRBD1 (5 bases). Trimming cost V 0 bases and J 9 bases, with 12 bases left between them. This CDR3 contains 14 residues. The germline V gene has CDR1 KGHSH and CDR2 LQKENI.

This clone was seen at least ten times. The chain has TRBV28 and TRBJ1-6; D not certain. There are 12 residues in the CDR3. Trimming removed 7 bases from V and 7 bases from J, with 8 bases in between. Germline V gene lookup returns CDR1 MDHEN and CDR2 SYDVKM. CDR3 nucleotides: TGTGCCAGCAAAGAGAGGAATTCACCCCTCCACTTT. Its protein is CASKERNSPLHF.

The sample holds one count of this clone. The J gene is TRBJ1-1, the V gene TRBV28; 12 bases agree with TRBD1. Germline CDR1 and CDR2: MDHEN and SYDVKM. V was clipped by 3 bases and J by 1 base; unmatched bases: 6. The CDR3 consists of 17 residues. For the CDR3, the DNA is TGTGCCAGCAGTTTCCGGGACAGGGGGCGAAGGAACACTGAAGCTTTCTTT. It yields the protein CASSFRDRGRRNTEAFF.

The rearrangement uses TRBV5-1 and TRBJ1-4, with TRBD1 identical over 10 bases. The CDR3 length is 17 residues. V lost 0 bases to trimming and J lost 8 bases; unmatched junction nucleotides: 10. Looked up from germline, CDR1 is SGHRS and CDR2 is YFSETQ. CDR3 DNA sequence: TGCGCCAGCAGCTTGGCCCCACGACAGGGGGCGCCCGAAAAACTGTTTTTT. Translating gives CASSLAPRQGAPEKLFF.

This clone was counted ten times or more. The rearrangement uses TRBV28 and TRBJ1-2; D not certain. The CDR3 loop spans 14 amino acids. With 3 bases removed from V and 4 bases from J, the gap between germline ends came to 12 bases. Per the germline V gene, CDR1 is MDHEN and CDR2 is SYDVKM. This chain's CDR3 is CASSLVQSSYGYTF. The CDR3 bases are TGTGCCAGCAGTTTGGTGCAGTCAAGCTATGGCTACACCTTC.

This clone showed up just a few times. The gene calls are TRBV5-6 and TRBJ2-3; 8 positions agree with TRBD1. This CDR3 is 15 amino acids long. The germline CDR1 and CDR2 sequences are SGHDT and YYEEEE. J gave up 8 bases and V 0 bases, and 8 bases lay outside the gene matches. CDR3 in DNA: TGTGCCAGCAGCTTGGAGACAGGGGAAAGGACTACGCAGTATTTT. It is translated as CASSLETGERTTQYF.

The chain has TRBV9 and TRBJ2-2; 11 bases agree with TRBD1. Unmatched junction bases numbered 5, after V lost 6 bases and J lost 1 base. There are 16 residues in the CDR3. From germline, CDR1 is SGDLS and CDR2 YYNGEE. The DNA of the CDR3 is TGTGCCAGCACTGGGGGACAGGGGGTGAACACCGGGGAGCTGTTTTTT. Translating it yields CASTGGQGVNTGELFF.

This sequence joins TRBV15 and TRBJ1-3; a possible D gene is TRBD1 (6 bases). Per germline, CDR1 LNHNV and CDR2 YYDKDF (reference sequence). The V and J ends lost 5 bases and 2 bases respectively, with 25 bases between them. The CDR3 length is 19 residues. The CDR3 loop is CATSVDGRPTGMAGNTIYF. The CDR3 DNA follows: TGTGCCACCAGCGTAGACGGAAGACCTACAGGGATGGCTGGAAACACCATATATTTT.

The V gene is TRBV7-2, the J gene TRBJ1-1; TRBD1 matches at 7 bases. In germline, CDR1 is SGHTA, CDR2 FQGNSA. CDR3 length: 19 residues. V dropped 3 bases and J dropped 3; count of bases not matched to a gene: 19. The CDR3 DNA follows: TGTGCCAGCAGCTTTTCGTGGGCAGTACAGGGGATTGGGTACACTGAAGCTTTCTTT. Translation: CASSFSWAVQGIGYTEAFF.

This chain joins TRBV27 and TRBJ2-7; D is possibly TRBD1 (6 bases). The CDR3 has 14 residues. Trimming took 3 bases from V and 4 from J, leaving 13 bases between them. Looked up from germline, CDR1 is MNHEY and CDR2 is SMNVEV (reference sequence). The CDR3 DNA reads as TGTGCCAGCAGTTTGGCCGGGACATTGTACGAGCAGTACTTC. Amino acids: CASSLAGTLYEQYF.

V and J are TRBV28 and TRBJ1-5, with unresolved D. V dropped 3 bases and J dropped 3 bases, with 9 bases sitting between them. This CDR3 is 14 amino acids long. Germline CDR1 and CDR2: MDHEN and SYDVKM. The CDR3 bases are TGTGCCAGCAGTTTGAGGTCCCCCAATCAGCCCCAGCATTTT. This encodes CASSLRSPNQPQHF. Using reference TRBV28 and TRBJ1-5 for the parts outside the CDR3, the full variable domain is DVKVTQSSRYLVKRTGEKVFLECVQDMDHENMFWYRQDPGLGLRLIYFSYDVKMKEKGDIPEGYSVSREKKERFSLILESASTNQTSMYLCASSLRSPNQPQHFGDGTRLSIL.